Shown below are 26 T cell receptor beta chains from a single sample sequenced in a study of regulatory T cells in long-lasting Graves disease. The time point: newly diagnosed GD, antithyroid drugs for less than 3 months. The TCR library was made from RNA extracted from PBMCs. According to the study, TCR beta libraries were built with iRepertoire HTBI primers and CDR3-region Arm-PCR. TCRdb used MiXCR to reprocess the multiplex PCR reads, holding one entry per CDR3 protein. The sample yields some 370,000 distinct CDR3 sequences, over 9.5% seen once. The same specimen was also included in a second study, on T cells in Graves' hyperthyroidism and ophthalmopathy.

The sample here was peripheral blood mononuclear cells (PBMCs), taken at new diagnosis, from a patient treated with antithyroid drugs. The source is a woman aged 18-35 years with Graves disease.

There are many counts of this clonotype. The chain is built from TRBV6-1 and TRBJ2-1, with TRBD1 identical over 7 bases. In germline, CDR1 is MNHNS, CDR2 SASEGT. After removal of 6 bases from V and 7 bases from J, the junction contained 6 bases not matched to a gene. The CDR3 consists of 13 residues. The CDR3 nucleotides read TGTGCCAGCAGAAGGGGGCTTGGGAATGAGCAGTTCTTC. This gives the protein CASRRGLGNEQFF.

The chain links TRBV9 to TRBJ2-2; 8 nucleotides match TRBD2. Looked up from germline, CDR1 is SGDLS and CDR2 is YYNGEE. V trimming: 0 bases; J trimming: 4 bases; junction bases outside the gene matches: 2. CDR3 length: 15 amino acids. In nucleotides, the CDR3 is TGTGCCAGCAGCGTAGACGGGGGGGGCACCGGGGAGCTGTTTTTT. It is translated as CASSVDGGGTGELFF.

The CDR3 region is CASSPWTGAYEQYF. The CDR3 DNA sequence: TGTGCCAGCAGCCCCTGGACAGGGGCCTACGAGCAGTACTTC. The gene calls are TRBV14 and TRBJ2-7; 9 positions agree with TRBD1. Germline V lookup: CDR1 SGHDN, CDR2 FVKESK. Trimming at V came to 4 bases and at J to 2 bases, leaving 3 bases not matched to a gene. The CDR3 covers 14 residues.

In its sample, this clonotype was seen many times. This rearrangement joins TRBV6-5 to TRBJ1-5; D is unresolved. The V gene lost 4 bases and the J gene lost 10 bases, with 23 bases spanning the gap. The CDR3 runs to 16 residues. Germline V gives CDR1 MNHEY, CDR2 SVGAGI. The chain's CDR3 is CASSFGGSFSNRPQHF. DNA for the CDR3: TGTGCCAGCAGTTTTGGAGGGTCGTTCTCCAATCGTCCCCAGCATTTT.

The sample holds many counts of this clonotype. J is TRBJ1-6 and V is TRBV6-2 or TRBV6-3; the D is unclear. This CDR3 has 15 residues. V was shortened by 3 bases and J by 10 bases, with 16 bases between the two germline ends. The germline CDR1 and CDR2 sequences are MNHEY and SVGEGT. The CDR3 reads CASSYFGSGGSPLHF. The CDR3 nucleotides are TGTGCCAGCAGTTATTTTGGATCGGGTGGCTCACCCCTCCACTTT.

There are many counts of this clonotype. The J gene is TRBJ2-5, the V gene TRBV20-1; perhaps D is TRBD1 or TRBD2 (5 bases each). The V end was cut by 0 bases, the J end by 5 bases, with 13 bases between. The CDR3 has 14 residues. Germline CDR1 is DFQATT and CDR2 is SNEGSKA (reference sequence). The CDR3 region is CSAREMGRAETQYF. The CDR3 DNA reads as TGCAGTGCTAGAGAAATGGGACGCGCGGAGACCCAGTACTTC.

The genes are TRBV6-2 or TRBV6-3 and TRBJ2-7; the match to TRBD1 covers 9 bases. CDR1 and CDR2 (germline): MNHEY, SVGEGT. The CDR3 runs to 15 residues. J was trimmed by 2 bases and V by 5 bases; bases with no gene match: 7. CDR3 in amino acids: CASSETGTGPYEQYF. CDR3 coding DNA: TGTGCCAGCAGTGAAACCGGGACAGGGCCCTACGAGCAGTACTTC.

This clonotype was detected a few times. The CDR3 DNA is TGCAGTGCTAGGAGCAAGGGGGCAGGAGCCAAAAACATTCAGTACTTC. It is translated as CSARSKGAGAKNIQYF. The chain joins TRBV20-1 to TRBJ2-4, with 7 bases matching TRBD1. V shed 3 bases, J shed 0 bases, and the junction held 8 bases outside the gene matches. The length of the CDR3 is 16 residues. Germline-derived CDR1 and CDR2 are DFQATT and SNEGSKA (reference sequence).

This clonotype was counted ten times or more. The CDR3 DNA reads TGTGCCAGCAGCCGGGACAGTAGCTCCTACGAGCAGTACGTC. As protein: CASSRDSSSYEQYV. The chain couples TRBV6-1 to TRBJ2-7, with 7 bases fitting TRBD1. V was clipped by 6 bases and J by 0 bases; unmatched bases: 5. CDR1 is MNHNS and CDR2 is SASEGT in the germline V gene. The CDR3 runs to 14 residues.

In this sample, this clonotype turned up many times. The genes are TRBV20-1 and TRBJ2-1; the match to TRBD1 covers 9 bases. The ends lost 3 bases at V and 9 bases at J; junction bases unmatched: 12. Germline V gives CDR1 DFQATT, CDR2 SNEGSKA (reference sequence). This CDR3 region has 15 residues. CDR3 coding DNA: TGCAGTGCTAGTGTGAAGGACAGGGGCGACATTGAGCAGTTCTTC. This translates into CSASVKDRGDIEQFF.

There are many counts of this clonotype. The J gene is TRBJ1-1, the V gene TRBV3-1, with a tentative D call TRBD1 (5 bases). V was clipped by 2 bases and J by 10 bases, with 14 bases between them. The germline V gene encodes CDR1 LGHDT and CDR2 YNNKEL (reference sequence). The CDR3 extends over 13 amino acids. For the CDR3, the DNA is TGTGCCAGCAGCCAATTAGGGACCTCCGGAGCTTTCTTT. It translates to CASSQLGTSGAFF.

This chain connects TRBV9 to TRBJ2-1; no reliable D call. The CDR3 is 16 amino acids. V dropped 4 bases and J dropped 0 bases, with 14 bases sitting between them. Germline lookup yields CDR1 SGDLS and CDR2 YYNGEE. The CDR3 sequence is CASSPRLSSSYNEQFF. The CDR3 nucleotides read TGTGCCAGCAGCCCTCGATTATCTAGCTCCTACAATGAGCAGTTCTTC. Supplemented by reference TRBV9 and TRBJ2-1, the full variable domain reads DSGVTQTPKHLITATGQRVTLRCSPRSGDLSVYWYQQSLDQGLQFLIQYYNGEERAKGNILERFSAQQFPDLHSELNLSSLELGDSALYFCASSPRLSSSYNEQFFGPGTRLTVL.

This clonotype was detected many times. The chain is built from TRBV18 and TRBJ2-1, with D possibly matching TRBD2 (6 bases). V was pared by 2 bases and J by 5 bases, with 19 bases between. Looked up from germline, CDR1 is KGHSH and CDR2 is LQKENI. CDR3 length equals 17 residues. The CDR3 region is CASSPNWGGKRDNEQFF. For the CDR3, the DNA is TGTGCCAGCTCACCAAATTGGGGCGGGAAACGTGACAATGAGCAGTTCTTC.

This clonotype occurred many times. This rearrangement joins TRBV18 to TRBJ1-1; no clear D gene. V was cut by 11 bases and J by 3 bases, with 16 bases left in between. The germline gives CDR1 KGHSH, CDR2 LQKENI. There are 13 residues in the CDR3. CDR3 in DNA: TGTGCCCTACAGAGGGCCCAGGACACTGAAGCTTTCTTT. Translated: CALQRAQDTEAFF.

This clonotype was seen ten or more times. The gene calls are TRBV19 and TRBJ1-2, with a weak D call TRBD1 (5 bases). The length of the CDR3 is 14 residues. Germline CDR1 and CDR2: LNHDA and SQIVND (reference sequence). The germline V and J ends were trimmed by 5 bases and 4 bases, with 14 bases remaining between them. In DNA form, the CDR3 reads TGTGCCAGTAGTCTAAGGGACGGCTTCTATGGCTACACCTTC. Translation gives CASSLRDGFYGYTF.

This chain connects TRBV25-1 to TRBJ2-3; tentative D call: TRBD1 (6 bases). CDR1 is MGHDK and CDR2 is SYGVNS in the germline V gene. CDR3 length: 17 residues. Trimming left V 5 bases short and J 4 bases short, with 22 bases between. The CDR3, as DNA: TGTGCCAGCAGTATCTCGTCAGGGGTGAGGGGCCCAGATACGCAGTATTTT. It translates to CASSISSGVRGPDTQYF.

This clonotype was counted at least ten times. This chain uses TRBV3-1 with TRBJ2-1, with 8 nucleotides matching TRBD2. V was clipped by 4 bases and J by 5 bases; unmatched bases: 7. Per germline, CDR1 LGHDT and CDR2 YNNKEL (reference sequence). The CDR3 contains 15 residues. The CDR3 region has the DNA TGTGCCAGCAGCCGCGGGGGGCTCAGGGACAATGAGCAGTTCTTC. It yields the protein CASSRGGLRDNEQFF.

This clonotype was counted ten times or more. The chain carries TRBV3-1 and TRBJ2-2; TRBD1 matches at 7 bases. Per germline, CDR1 LGHDT and CDR2 YNNKEL (reference sequence). This CDR3 contains 15 residues. Trimming at V came to 5 bases and at J to 0 bases, leaving 3 bases not matched to a gene. The DNA for the CDR3 is TGTGCCAGCAGCTTTGGACAGGCGAACACCGGGGAGCTGTTTTTT. Translated: CASSFGQANTGELFF.

The rearrangement links TRBV12-3 or TRBV12-4 to TRBJ1-5; D is undetermined. CDR3 length: 15 residues. Trimming took off 5 bases at V and 3 bases at J, with 14 bases between the two ends. CDR3 region: CASSPGMANNQPQHF. The CDR3 region has the DNA TGTGCCAGCAGTCCCGGTATGGCCAACAATCAGCCCCAGCATTTT.

This clonotype has ten or more counts. The chain has TRBV14 and TRBJ1-2; 8 bases agree with TRBD1. CDR3 length: 16 residues. With V trimmed by 0 bases and J by 7 bases, 10 bases remained unmatched. CDR1 is SGHDN, CDR2 FVKESK, per germline. The CDR3 loop reads CASSQDPRGHLTGYTF. The DNA of the CDR3 is TGTGCCAGCAGCCAAGATCCCAGGGGGCATCTTACTGGCTACACCTTC.

CDR3 sequence reads: CASSLSRGGRGRGSYNEQFF. In nucleotides, the CDR3 is TGTGCCAGCAGTTTATCTCGGGGGGGGCGTGGGCGGGGCTCCTACAATGAGCAGTTCTTC. V usage is TRBV27 and J usage is TRBJ2-1; 8 bases map to TRBD2. This CDR3 region has 20 residues. V lost 0 bases to trimming and J lost 0 bases; unmatched junction nucleotides: 13. Germline V gene lookup returns CDR1 MNHEY and CDR2 SMNVEV (reference sequence).

This clonotype occurred many times. V is TRBV7-2 and J is TRBJ1-5, with a tentative D call TRBD1 (5 bases). The CDR3 is made up of 15 amino acids. Germline CDR1 is SGHTA and CDR2 is FQGNSA. Trimming removed 5 bases at V and 5 bases at J, with 16 bases between. CDR3 DNA: TGTGCCAGCAGCCCCCGGGCCCGGGACGATCAGCCCCAGCATTTT. Translated: CASSPRARDDQPQHF.

As concerns this clonotype: Given a much more abundant clone one base away, this may be a read error. The chain couples TRBV12-3 or TRBV12-4 to TRBJ1-5; no firm D call. The CDR3 runs to 13 residues. The CDR3 DNA reads TGTGCCAGCCGTACGGGAAGCAGTCAGCCCCAGCATTTT. Its translation: CASRTGSSQPQHF.

This clonotype was observed a handful of times. The gene calls are TRBV10-3 and TRBJ1-1; D gene unclear. From germline, CDR1 is ENHRY and CDR2 SYGVKD. The CDR3 has 13 amino acids. The V end lost 5 bases, the J end lost 3 bases, and 10 bases lay between the germline ends. In nucleotides, the CDR3 is TGTGCCATCAGTCTGTACGGCTACACTGAAGCTTTCTTT. Its translation: CAISLYGYTEAFF.

V is TRBV6-5 and J is TRBJ2-2; D is possibly TRBD1 (5 bases). Trimming took off 2 bases at V and 5 bases at J, with 9 bases between the two ends. From germline, CDR1 is MNHEY and CDR2 SVGAGI. This CDR3 has 14 residues. Here the CDR3 reads CASSYAQETGELFF. The CDR3 nucleotides read TGTGCCAGCAGTTACGCACAGGAAACCGGGGAGCTGTTTTTT.

This clonotype was recorded many times. The chain joins TRBV7-3 to TRBJ2-3; D unclear. The ends were cut back, 1 base at V and 6 bases at J, with 8 bases in the middle. The CDR3 is made up of 13 amino acids. Looked up from germline, CDR1 is SGHTA and CDR2 is FQGTGA. CDR3 in amino acids: CASSLNPRDTQYF. CDR3 coding DNA: TGTGCCAGCAGCTTAAACCCGCGGGATACGCAGTATTTT.